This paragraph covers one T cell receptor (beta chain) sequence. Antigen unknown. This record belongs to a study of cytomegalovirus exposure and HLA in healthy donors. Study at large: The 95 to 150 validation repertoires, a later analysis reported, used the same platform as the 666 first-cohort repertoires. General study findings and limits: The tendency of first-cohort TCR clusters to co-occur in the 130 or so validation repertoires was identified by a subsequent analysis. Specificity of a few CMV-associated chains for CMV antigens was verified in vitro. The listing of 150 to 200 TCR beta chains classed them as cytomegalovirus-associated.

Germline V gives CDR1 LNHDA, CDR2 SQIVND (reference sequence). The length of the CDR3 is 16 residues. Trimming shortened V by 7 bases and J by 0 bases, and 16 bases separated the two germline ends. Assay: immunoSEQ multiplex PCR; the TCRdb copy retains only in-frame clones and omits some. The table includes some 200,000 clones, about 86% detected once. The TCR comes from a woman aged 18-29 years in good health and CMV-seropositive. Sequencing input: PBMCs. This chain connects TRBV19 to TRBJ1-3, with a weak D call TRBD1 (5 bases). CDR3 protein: CASTNWRGGSGNTIYF. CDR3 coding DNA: TGTGCCAGTACTAATTGGAGGGGCGGCTCTGGAAACACCATATATTTT.